This record concerns one T cell receptor beta chain sequence. Its antigen remains unknown. The CDR3 runs 11 residues. Germline values: CDR1 SGHTA, CDR2 FQGNSA. Between the trimmed V and J ends, which lost 4 bases and 9 bases, there was a span of 7 bases. The primer mix had 60 Vbeta and 13 Jbeta primers. Clones were read by immunoSEQ multiplex PCR, and TCRdb kept only the in-frame ones, dropping some. The sample lists 160,000 or so clones, less than 90% occurring once. The sample is drawn from a study of cytomegalovirus exposure and HLA in healthy donors. The study, taken as a whole, reports: In a later analysis, a genetic analysis reported fewer productive-TCR N-insertions in an Asian-associated ancestry cluster than the cohort average. A missense DCLRE1C variant was associated with V- and J-gene trimming of TCR beta chains in a later analysis, and an independent cohort replicated the association.

Material: PBMCs. The source is a man aged 50 or older in good health and CMV-seropositive. This chain uses TRBV7-2 with TRBJ2-1; tentatively, D is TRBD2 (6 bases). The DNA for the CDR3 is TGTGCCAGCAGCTCGGAGGGTGAGCAGTTCTTC. Translated, it gives CASSSEGEQFF.